One T cell receptor (delta chain) is described in this entry. This likely reflects a read error, since a far larger clone is one base away. TCRdb reprocessed the reads using CATT. Of approximately 5,000 delta-chain clones in the sample, 3% to 4% were seen once. These data are taken from a study of gamma-delta chains in newborns, infants, children. The CDR3 totals 21 residues. Unmatched junction bases numbered 10, after V lost 3 bases and J lost 0 bases. Germline values: CDR1 GEAIGNYY, CDR2 EKD. The TCR originated in a child who was a newborn, infant or young child, either healthy, febrile or measles-vaccinated (not recorded which). The material sequenced was blood. This chain links TRDV2 with TRDJ3; 13 bases agree with TRDD3. The J gene, left out of TCRdb, was set here by checking the DNA against germline. In nucleotides, the CDR3 is TGTGCCTGTGACGCCGTACTGGGGGATACGCGCAGCTCCTGGGACACCCGACAGATGTTTTTC. It codes for CACDAVLGDTRSSWDTRQMFF.